This paragraph reports one T cell receptor beta chain. The junction had 11 bases not matched to a gene; V was cut back by 5 bases and J by 2 bases. This CDR3 has 16 amino acids. Per germline, CDR1 MDHEN and CDR2 SYDVKM. This specimen comes from a study of shared clonotypes between healthy human individuals. Study summary: Ranging from 18 to 49 in age, donors were a couple of women and three men.

Method: immunoSEQ multiplex PCR; TCRdb's copy keeps in-frame clones and lacks some. Of about 600,000 clones listed, 70% to 80% are singletons. All donors were Caucasian adults living in Nashville, Tennessee. Sample: PBMCs. The origin of this receptor is a woman aged 40 to 50 in good health. Some clones in this sample may be carry-over from other donors' samples. The V gene is TRBV28, the J gene TRBJ2-7; 8 bases line up with TRBD1. The CDR3 spells CASSQPRDRSTYEQYF. CDR3 bases: TGTGCCAGCAGTCAACCCCGGGACAGGTCGACCTACGAGCAGTACTTC. The full variable domain, rest sourced from reference TRBV28 and TRBJ2-7, is DVKVTQSSRYLVKRTGEKVFLECVQDMDHENMFWYRQDPGLGLRLIYFSYDVKMKEKGDIPEGYSVSREKKERFSLILESASTNQTSMYLCASSQPRDRSTYEQYFGPGTRLTVT.